This TCR beta chain was sequenced for a study of T cells in Graves' hyperthyroidism and ophthalmopathy. Findings and caveats of the study: The model foresaw ophthalmopathy a median around 6.8 months prior to onset.

The TCR beta CDR3 regions underwent amplification using RNA transcripts as the source. HTBI primers drove first-round RT-PCR of the TCR CDR3. One entry per CDR3 protein results from TCRdb running MiXCR on the multiplex PCR reads. This sample has 500,000 to 600,000 distinct CDR3 sequences; approximately 44% occur once, and the top ten carry around 7.7%. Concerning this clonotype: Its antigen remains unknown.

The CDR3 is 15 residues long. Trimming cost V 0 bases and J 5 bases, with 14 bases left between them. The germline V gene has CDR1 SGHRS and CDR2 YFSETQ. V usage is TRBV5-1 and J usage is TRBJ2-5, with a weak D call TRBD2 (5 bases). This clonotype originated in a woman in her late teens or twenties with Graves' hyperthyroidism. Sequencing input: peripheral blood or thyroid tissue (not recorded which). In DNA form, the CDR3 reads TGCGCCAGCAGCTTGGCCTTGGGAGCGGAGGAGACCCAGTACTTC. It translates to CASSLALGAEETQYF.